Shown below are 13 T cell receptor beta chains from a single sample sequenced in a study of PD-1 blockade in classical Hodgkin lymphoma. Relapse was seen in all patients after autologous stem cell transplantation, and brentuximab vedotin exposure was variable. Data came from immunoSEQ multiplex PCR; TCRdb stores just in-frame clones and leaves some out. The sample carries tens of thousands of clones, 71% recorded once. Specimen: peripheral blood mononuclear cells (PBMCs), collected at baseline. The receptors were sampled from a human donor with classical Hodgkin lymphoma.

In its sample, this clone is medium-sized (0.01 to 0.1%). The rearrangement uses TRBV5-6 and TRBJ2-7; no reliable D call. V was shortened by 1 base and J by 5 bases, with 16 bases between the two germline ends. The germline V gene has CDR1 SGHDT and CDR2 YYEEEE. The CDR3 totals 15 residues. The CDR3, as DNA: TGTGCCAGCAGCTTGATGACTCTAGGGTCCCACGAGCAGTACGTC. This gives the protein CASSLMTLGSHEQYV.

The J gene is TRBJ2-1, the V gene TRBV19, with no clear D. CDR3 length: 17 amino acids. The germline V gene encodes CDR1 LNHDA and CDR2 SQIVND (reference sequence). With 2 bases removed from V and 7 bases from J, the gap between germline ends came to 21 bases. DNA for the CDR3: TGTGCCAGTAGTATACGCGCCCCTGAAGGGTTTTGGAATGAGCAGTTCTTC. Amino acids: CASSIRAPEGFWNEQFF.

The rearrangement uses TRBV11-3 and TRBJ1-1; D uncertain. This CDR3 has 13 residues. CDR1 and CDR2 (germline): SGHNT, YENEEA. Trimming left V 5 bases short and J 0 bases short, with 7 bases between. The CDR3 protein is CASSRSLNTEAFF. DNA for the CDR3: TGTGCCAGCAGCCGAAGCCTGAACACTGAAGCTTTCTTT.

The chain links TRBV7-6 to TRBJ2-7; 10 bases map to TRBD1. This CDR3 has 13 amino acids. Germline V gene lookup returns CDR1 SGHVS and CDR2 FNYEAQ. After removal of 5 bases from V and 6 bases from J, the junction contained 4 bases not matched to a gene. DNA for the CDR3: TGTGCCAGCAGCCTGGGACAGGGGACCGAGCAGTACGTC. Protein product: CASSLGQGTEQYV.

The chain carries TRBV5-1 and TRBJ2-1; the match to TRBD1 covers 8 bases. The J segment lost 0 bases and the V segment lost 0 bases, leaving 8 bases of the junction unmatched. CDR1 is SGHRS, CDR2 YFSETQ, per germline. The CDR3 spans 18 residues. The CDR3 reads CASSLAGQGLSSYNEQFF. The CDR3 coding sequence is TGCGCCAGCAGCTTGGCCGGACAGGGCTTAAGCTCCTACAATGAGCAGTTCTTC.

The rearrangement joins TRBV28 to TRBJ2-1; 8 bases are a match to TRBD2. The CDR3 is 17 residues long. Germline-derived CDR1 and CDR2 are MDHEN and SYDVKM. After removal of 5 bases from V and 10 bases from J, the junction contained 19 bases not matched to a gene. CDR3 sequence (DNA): TGTGCCAGCAGTCTAGAGGGACTAGGGAAGTTTGTAGGAGAGCAGTTCTTC. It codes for CASSLEGLGKFVGEQFF.

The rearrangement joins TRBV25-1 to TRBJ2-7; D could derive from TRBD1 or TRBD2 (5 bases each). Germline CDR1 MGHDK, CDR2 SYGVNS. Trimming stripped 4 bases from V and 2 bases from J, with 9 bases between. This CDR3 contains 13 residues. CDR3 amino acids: CASSGGFAYEQYF. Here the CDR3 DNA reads TGTGCCAGCAGTGGGGGGTTCGCCTACGAGCAGTACTTC.

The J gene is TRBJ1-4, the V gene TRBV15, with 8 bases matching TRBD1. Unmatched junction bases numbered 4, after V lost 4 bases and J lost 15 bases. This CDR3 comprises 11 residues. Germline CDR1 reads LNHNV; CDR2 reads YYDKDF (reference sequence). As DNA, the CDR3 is TGTGCCACCAGCATAGGACAGGGAATGTTTTTT. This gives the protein CATSIGQGMFF.

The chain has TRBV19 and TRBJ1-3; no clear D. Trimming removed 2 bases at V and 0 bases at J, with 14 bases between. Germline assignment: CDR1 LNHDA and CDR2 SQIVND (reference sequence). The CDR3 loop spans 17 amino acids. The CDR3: CASSIFGPSSSGNTIYF. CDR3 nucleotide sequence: TGTGCCAGTAGTATATTCGGGCCTTCGTCCTCTGGAAACACCATATATTTT.

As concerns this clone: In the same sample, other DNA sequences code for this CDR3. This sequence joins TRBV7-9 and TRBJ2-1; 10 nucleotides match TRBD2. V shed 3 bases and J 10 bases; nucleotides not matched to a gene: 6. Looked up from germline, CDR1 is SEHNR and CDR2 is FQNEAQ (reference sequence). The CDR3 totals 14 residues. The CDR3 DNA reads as TGTGCCAGCAGCTTGATAGCGGGAGGAGGCGAGCAGTTCTTC. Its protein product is CASSLIAGGGEQFF. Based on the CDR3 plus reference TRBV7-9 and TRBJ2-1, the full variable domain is DTGVSQNPRHKITKRGQNVTFRCDPISEHNRLYWYRQTLGQGPEFLTYFQNEAQLEKSRLLSDRFSAERPKGSFSTLEIQRTEQGDSAMYLCASSLIAGGGEQFFGPGTRLTVL.

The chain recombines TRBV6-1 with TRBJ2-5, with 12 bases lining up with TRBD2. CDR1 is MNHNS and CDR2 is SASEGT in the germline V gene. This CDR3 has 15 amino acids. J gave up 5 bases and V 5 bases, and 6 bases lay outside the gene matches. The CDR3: CASSPGLAGPETQYF. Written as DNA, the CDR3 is TGTGCCAGCAGTCCTGGACTAGCGGGGCCTGAGACCCAGTACTTC.

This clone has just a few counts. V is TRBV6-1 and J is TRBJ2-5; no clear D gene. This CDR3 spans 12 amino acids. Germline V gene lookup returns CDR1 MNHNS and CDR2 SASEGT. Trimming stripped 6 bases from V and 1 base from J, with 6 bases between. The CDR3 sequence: CASSPVQETQYF. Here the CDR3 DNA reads TGTGCCAGCAGCCCCGTCCAAGAGACCCAGTACTTC.

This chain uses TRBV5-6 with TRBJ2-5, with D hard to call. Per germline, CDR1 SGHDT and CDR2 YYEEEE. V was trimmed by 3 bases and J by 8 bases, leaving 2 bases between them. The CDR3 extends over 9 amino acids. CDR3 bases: TGTGCCAGCAGCTCCACCCAGTACTTC. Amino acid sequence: CASSSTQYF.